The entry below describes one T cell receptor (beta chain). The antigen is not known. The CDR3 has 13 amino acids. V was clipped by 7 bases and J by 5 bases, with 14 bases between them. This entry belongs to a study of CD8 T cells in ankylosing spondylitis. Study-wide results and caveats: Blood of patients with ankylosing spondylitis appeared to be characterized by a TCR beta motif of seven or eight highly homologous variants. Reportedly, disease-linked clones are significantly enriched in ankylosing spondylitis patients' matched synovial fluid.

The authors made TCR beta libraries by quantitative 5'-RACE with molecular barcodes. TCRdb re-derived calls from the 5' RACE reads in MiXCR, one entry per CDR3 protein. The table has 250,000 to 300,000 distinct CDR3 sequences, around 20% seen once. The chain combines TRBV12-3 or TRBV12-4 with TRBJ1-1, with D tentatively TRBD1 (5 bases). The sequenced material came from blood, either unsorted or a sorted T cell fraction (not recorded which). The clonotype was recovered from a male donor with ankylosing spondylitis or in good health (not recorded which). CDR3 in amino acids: CASTFGGGTEAFF. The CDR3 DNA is TGTGCCAGCACGTTTGGGGGGGGGACTGAAGCTTTCTTT.